Listed here is a single T cell receptor (beta chain). Using immunoSEQ multiplex PCR, the repertoire was profiled, and TCRdb retains in-frame clones only, with some absent. The sample holds around 450,000 clones, about nine tenths seen once. The data were obtained in a study of blood T cell repertoires in COVID-19. Study background: Italy, Spain and the United States were the sources of the convalescent and acute COVID-19 samples. Nucleic acid was either cDNA or gDNA, and it came from T cells, B-cell-depleted T cells, or PBMCs.

Cohort 3 donors counted as recovered after two negative PCRs, clearance, or resolved symptoms. The sample consisted of PBMCs or T cells enriched from blood (not recorded which). The clonotype was recovered from a man younger than 30 who had recovered from COVID-19.

The CDR3 protein is CASSESGGLEAFF. DNA of the CDR3: TGTGCCAGCAGTGAAAGTGGGGGCCTTGAAGCTTTCTTT. The rearrangement links TRBV2 to TRBJ1-1; D possibly corresponds to TRBD1 (6 bases). The CDR3 is 13 residues long. The V end was cut by 2 bases, the J end by 7 bases, with 11 bases between. Germline CDR1 reads SNHLY; CDR2 reads FYNNEI.